This T cell receptor beta chain was sequenced in a study of somatic mutations in cytotoxic T cells in rheumatoid arthritis. About the study: The authors flow-sorted some V beta antibody-stained T-cell populations at nearly 100% purity, including V beta1+ cells that they sequenced for TCRB.

V dropped 5 bases and J dropped 0 bases, with 10 bases sitting between them. Germline V lookup: CDR1 SGHVS, CDR2 FNYEAQ. The CDR3 length is 14 residues. The assay was immunoSEQ multiplex PCR, and TCRdb's table has in-frame clones only and misses some. The sample has about 6,700 clones, roughly three quarters seen once. This clone was counted between two and nine times. The sequencing sample was made of CD8+ T cells sorted from blood. V gene TRBV7-6 combines with J gene TRBJ1-2; no definite D call. The clonotype comes from a man aged 35 to 55 in good health. CDR3 sequence: CASSPGVANYGYTF. The CDR3 DNA is TGTGCCAGCAGCCCCGGAGTTGCTAACTATGGCTACACCTTC.